Each of the 5 T cell receptor beta chains below was sequenced from the same sample in a study of blood T cell repertoires in COVID-19. Profiling relied on immunoSEQ multiplex PCR, and the TCRdb table lists in-frame clones only, not all of them. The data show over 50,000 clones, 85% seen once. The specimen was peripheral blood. The receptors come from a man in his 70s with acute or convalescent COVID-19.

The sample holds one count of this clone. The chain carries TRBV5-1 and TRBJ2-1; 8 bases line up with TRBD1. The junction had 6 bases not matched to a gene; V was cut back by 4 bases and J by 0 bases. The length of the CDR3 is 16 residues. Looked up from germline, CDR1 is SGHRS and CDR2 is YFSETQ. The chain's CDR3 is CASSRQGPSSYNEQFF. The CDR3 DNA reads TGCGCCAGCAGCCGACAGGGGCCTAGCTCCTACAATGAGCAGTTCTTC.

This rearrangement joins TRBV28 to TRBJ1-3; maybe TRBD1 (5 bases). Trimming cost V 8 bases and J 4 bases, with 21 bases left between them. Germline loops: CDR1 MDHEN, CDR2 SYDVKM. The CDR3 runs 16 residues. In nucleotides, the CDR3 is TGTGCCAGCGGGCTGGGAGGGGTGGCAACGGGAAACACCATATATTTT. Translating gives CASGLGGVATGNTIYF.

The rearrangement joins TRBV5-1 to TRBJ2-5, with D maybe TRBD2 (5 bases). This CDR3 region has 14 residues. V lost 0 bases to trimming and J lost 4 bases, with 10 bases between them. Germline loops: CDR1 SGHRS, CDR2 YFSETQ. CDR3: CASSLDPGIETQYF. CDR3 nucleotide sequence: TGCGCCAGCAGCTTGGATCCGGGGATAGAGACCCAGTACTTC.

The chain employs TRBV13 and TRBJ1-1, with D tentatively TRBD1 (5 bases). V gave up 1 base and J gave up 6 bases, with 15 bases separating them. The germline V gene has CDR1 PRHDT and CDR2 FYEKMQ (reference sequence). The CDR3 totals 15 residues. In nucleotides, the CDR3 is TGTGCCAGCAGCTTAGACGGCAGGGAAGGCGCTGAAGCTTTCTTT. Translated, it gives CASSLDGREGAEAFF.

J is TRBJ1-2 and V is TRBV11-2; D is perhaps TRBD1 (5 bases). V was shortened by 0 bases and J by 4 bases, with 18 bases between the two germline ends. Germline V lookup: CDR1 SGHAT, CDR2 FQNNGV. This CDR3 contains 17 residues. As DNA, the CDR3 is TGTGCCAGCAGCTTAGAACCCTCTTGGGGGGGGAGCTATGGCTACACCTTC. Residues: CASSLEPSWGGSYGYTF. Combining the CDR3 with reference TRBV11-2 and TRBJ1-2 gives the whole variable domain EAGVAQSPRYKIIEKRQSVAFWCNPISGHATLYWYQQILGQGPKLLIQFQNNGVVDDSQLPKDRFSAERLKGVDSTLKIQPAKLEDSAVYLCASSLEPSWGGSYGYTFGSGTRLTVV.